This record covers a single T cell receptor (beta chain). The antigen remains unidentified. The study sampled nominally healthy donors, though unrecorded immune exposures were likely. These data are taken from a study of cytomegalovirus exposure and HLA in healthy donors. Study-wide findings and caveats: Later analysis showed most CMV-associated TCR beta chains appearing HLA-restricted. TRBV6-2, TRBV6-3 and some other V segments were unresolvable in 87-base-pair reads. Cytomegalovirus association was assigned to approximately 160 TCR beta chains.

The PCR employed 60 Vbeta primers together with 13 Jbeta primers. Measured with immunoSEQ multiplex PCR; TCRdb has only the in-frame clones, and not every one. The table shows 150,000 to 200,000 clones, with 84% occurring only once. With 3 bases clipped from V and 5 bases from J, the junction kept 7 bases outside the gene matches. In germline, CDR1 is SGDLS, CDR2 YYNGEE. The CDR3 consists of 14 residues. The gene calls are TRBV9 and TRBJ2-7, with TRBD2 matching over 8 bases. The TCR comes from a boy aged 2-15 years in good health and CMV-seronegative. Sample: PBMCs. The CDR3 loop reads CASSGSGTSDEQYF. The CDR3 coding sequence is TGTGCCAGCAGCGGTAGCGGGACTTCCGACGAGCAGTACTTC. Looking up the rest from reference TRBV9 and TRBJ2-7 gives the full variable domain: DSGVTQTPKHLITATGQRVTLRCSPRSGDLSVYWYQQSLDQGLQFLIQYYNGEERAKGNILERFSAQQFPDLHSELNLSSLELGDSALYFCASSGSGTSDEQYFGPGTRLTVT.